This is a list of T cell receptor beta chains from one sample in a study of human T cells and chemical hapten exposure. TCRdb redid the calling of the reads with MiXCR, one entry per CDR3 protein. The top ten clones hold 1.2% to 1.5% of a sample with fewer than 150,000 distinct CDR3 sequences, about 7.7% of them seen once. Specimen: whole blood. Source of these receptors: a human donor in good health. Some clones in this sample may be carry-over from other donors' samples. CDR3s include the opening cysteine and the closing phenylalanine or tryptophan. Each record gives: V gene, clone size, D gene, J gene, CDR3 DNA, CDR3 protein. D genes are given only for firm matches. Only part of the rows carry a size: once, few, many, or a class if the clone is expanded.

v_gene: TRBV3-1; abundance: many; d_gene: NA; j_gene: TRBJ2-1; CDR3nt: TGTGCCAGCAGCCAATCCCGGGACCGAGGGGAGCAGTTCTTC; CDR3aa: CASSQSRDRGEQFF
v_gene: TRBV7-2; abundance: few; d_gene: NA; j_gene: TRBJ1-5; CDR3nt: TGTGCCAGCAGTTTGGGAGGGTCGGGCAATCAGCCCCAGCATTTT; CDR3aa: CASSLGGSGNQPQHF
v_gene: TRBV7-2; abundance: many; d_gene: NA; j_gene: TRBJ1-2; CDR3nt: TGTGCCAGCAGCTTAAGGGAGGGAGATGGCTACACCTTC; CDR3aa: CASSLREGDGYTF
v_gene: TRBV4-1; abundance: many; d_gene: TRBD1; j_gene: TRBJ1-1; CDR3nt: TGCGCCAGCAGCCAAGGCGAAATCAGGGGGGACACTGAAGCTTTCTTT; CDR3aa: CASSQGEIRGDTEAFF
v_gene: TRBV7-2; abundance: NA; d_gene: NA; j_gene: TRBJ2-1; CDR3nt: TGTGCCAGCAGCTTGGGGCAGGGTGGGTCGTGGGAGCAGTTCTTC; CDR3aa: CASSLGQGGSWEQFF
v_gene: TRBV10-3; abundance: many; d_gene: NA; j_gene: TRBJ1-2; CDR3nt: TGTGCCATCAGTGAGTCTCAGGCAGCTGCCTATGGCTACACCTTC; CDR3aa: CAISESQAAAYGYTF
v_gene: TRBV7-2; abundance: NA; d_gene: TRBD1; j_gene: TRBJ2-3; CDR3nt: TGTGCCAGCATCGCCCTGCTAGGACAGGGAGTCACAGATACGCAGTATTTT; CDR3aa: CASIALLGQGVTDTQYF
v_gene: TRBV5-1; abundance: few; d_gene: TRBD1; j_gene: TRBJ1-1; CDR3nt: TGCGCCAGCAGCCCGCAGACAGGGCCTTACACTGAAGCTTTCTTT; CDR3aa: CASSPQTGPYTEAFF
v_gene: TRBV13; abundance: NA; d_gene: NA; j_gene: TRBJ2-1; CDR3nt: TGTGCCAGCAGCTTAGGGCTAGCGAGCTCCTACAATGAGCAGTTCTTC; CDR3aa: CASSLGLASSYNEQFF
v_gene: TRBV2; abundance: many; d_gene: NA; j_gene: TRBJ1-6; CDR3nt: TGTGCCAGCAGTGTGCGTGCAGCCCTACCGGCGAATTCACCCCTCCACTTT; CDR3aa: CASSVRAALPANSPLHF
v_gene: TRBV6-2/TRBV6-3; abundance: NA; d_gene: NA; j_gene: TRBJ1-2; CDR3nt: TGTGCCAGCAGCAATGGACGCGCCATCTATGGCTACACCTTC; CDR3aa: CASSNGRAIYGYTF
v_gene: TRBV12-3/TRBV12-4; abundance: NA; d_gene: NA; j_gene: TRBJ2-5; CDR3nt: TGTGCCAGCAGTTTGAGCTGGGGTAGTACTGAGACCCAGTACTTC; CDR3aa: CASSLSWGSTETQYF
v_gene: TRBV29-1; abundance: NA; d_gene: NA; j_gene: TRBJ2-3; CDR3nt: TGCAGCGTTGAAGTTGTAGATACGCAGTATTTT; CDR3aa: CSVEVVDTQYF
v_gene: TRBV13; abundance: NA; d_gene: NA; j_gene: TRBJ2-4; CDR3nt: TGTGCCAGCGGCGTAGTTCCAAACATTCAGTACTTC; CDR3aa: CASGVVPNIQYF
v_gene: TRBV5-1; abundance: many; d_gene: NA; j_gene: TRBJ1-4; CDR3nt: TGCGCCAGCAGCTTGGGCGGATCTAATGAAAAACTGTTTTTT; CDR3aa: CASSLGGSNEKLFF
v_gene: TRBV7-8; abundance: NA; d_gene: TRBD1; j_gene: TRBJ1-5; CDR3nt: TGTGCCAGCAGCCCAACATTTCCTGGACAGGATCGAAATCAGCCCCAGCATTTT; CDR3aa: CASSPTFPGQDRNQPQHF
v_gene: TRBV5-1; abundance: NA; d_gene: NA; j_gene: TRBJ2-7; CDR3nt: TGCGCCAGCAGCCCAGGCAGGGACGAGCAGTACTTC; CDR3aa: CASSPGRDEQYF
v_gene: TRBV7-8; abundance: many; d_gene: NA; j_gene: TRBJ1-6; CDR3nt: TGTGCCAGCAGCCTCCGGGATCCCTATAATTCACCCCTCCACTTT; CDR3aa: CASSLRDPYNSPLHF
v_gene: TRBV29-1; abundance: few; d_gene: TRBD1; j_gene: TRBJ2-7; CDR3nt: TGCAGCGTTGAAACAGGGGGCTACGAGCAGTACTTC; CDR3aa: CSVETGGYEQYF
v_gene: TRBV24-1; abundance: NA; d_gene: TRBD2; j_gene: TRBJ2-1; CDR3nt: TGTGCCACCAGTGATTCGAGCGGGACCAGCTCCTACAATGAGCAGTTCTTC; CDR3aa: CATSDSSGTSSYNEQFF
v_gene: TRBV18; abundance: many; d_gene: NA; j_gene: TRBJ1-2; CDR3nt: TGTGCCAGCTCACCAGAAGCCGGGCCTGGCTACACCTTC; CDR3aa: CASSPEAGPGYTF
v_gene: TRBV13; abundance: few; d_gene: NA; j_gene: TRBJ2-7; CDR3nt: TGTGCCAGCAGCTTAGATAGGCTGTCCTACGAGCAGTACTTC; CDR3aa: CASSLDRLSYEQYF
v_gene: TRBV15; abundance: few; d_gene: TRBD2; j_gene: TRBJ2-1; CDR3nt: TGTGCCACCAGCAGAGATCGCGGGGGGCCCTACAATGAGCAGTTCTTC; CDR3aa: CATSRDRGGPYNEQFF
v_gene: TRBV6-5; abundance: NA; d_gene: TRBD1; j_gene: TRBJ2-1; CDR3nt: TGTGCCACCTCGGACAGGGGCTCCTACAATGAGCAGTTCTTC; CDR3aa: CATSDRGSYNEQFF
v_gene: TRBV15; abundance: once; d_gene: NA; j_gene: TRBJ2-7; CDR3nt: TGTGCCACCAGCAGATCGGGGATCTACGAGCAGTACTTC; CDR3aa: CATSRSGIYEQYF
v_gene: TRBV6-4; abundance: medium-sized; d_gene: TRBD2; j_gene: TRBJ2-2; CDR3nt: TGTGCCAGCAGTGACACTAGCGGGGGGGCCACCGGGGAGCTGTTTTTT; CDR3aa: CASSDTSGGATGELFF
v_gene: TRBV24-1; abundance: many; d_gene: TRBD1; j_gene: TRBJ1-1; CDR3nt: TGTGCCACCAGTGACTCAGGGGGGACTGAAGCTTTCTTT; CDR3aa: CATSDSGGTEAFF
v_gene: TRBV10-3; abundance: few; d_gene: NA; j_gene: TRBJ2-1; CDR3nt: TGTGCCATCAGTGAGTCCAATGAGCAGTTCTTC; CDR3aa: CAISESNEQFF
v_gene: TRBV5-1; abundance: few; d_gene: NA; j_gene: TRBJ1-1; CDR3nt: TGCGCCAGCAGCTTGGCAGGGACTGCGAACACTGAAGCTTTCTTT; CDR3aa: CASSLAGTANTEAFF
v_gene: TRBV20-1; abundance: NA; d_gene: TRBD2; j_gene: TRBJ2-1; CDR3nt: TGCAGTGCTAGAGAGGGGGAGTGGGGGACTAGTATCTACAATGAGCAGTTCTTC; CDR3aa: CSAREGEWGTSIYNEQFF
v_gene: TRBV7-9; abundance: many; d_gene: NA; j_gene: TRBJ2-1; CDR3nt: TGTGCCAGCAGCTTAGAGGTGCTGGCTAGCGACCCAGGGGACAATGAGCAGTTCTTC; CDR3aa: CASSLEVLASDPGDNEQFF
v_gene: TRBV27; abundance: few; d_gene: NA; j_gene: TRBJ2-5; CDR3nt: TGTGCCAGCAACTCCCTAGCAGGCGCTCAAGAGACCCAGTACTTC; CDR3aa: CASNSLAGAQETQYF
v_gene: TRBV9; abundance: many; d_gene: TRBD1; j_gene: TRBJ1-1; CDR3nt: TGTGCCAGCAGCGTTGGGACAGACCTTATGAACACTGAAGCTTTCTTT; CDR3aa: CASSVGTDLMNTEAFF
v_gene: TRBV6-5; abundance: many; d_gene: NA; j_gene: TRBJ1-2; CDR3nt: TGTGCCAGCAGTTACGAGAGTAGAAGTTATGGCTACACCTTC; CDR3aa: CASSYESRSYGYTF
v_gene: TRBV5-1; abundance: few; d_gene: NA; j_gene: TRBJ2-1; CDR3nt: TGCGCCAGCAGCTGGGACGGGAGTAGGGGCAATGAGCAGTTCTTC; CDR3aa: CASSWDGSRGNEQFF
v_gene: TRBV21-1; abundance: many; d_gene: NA; j_gene: TRBJ2-7; CDR3nt: TGTGCCACCGGCCCCACTGAGGACGGCTACGAGCAGTACTTC; CDR3aa: CATGPTEDGYEQYF
v_gene: TRBV10-3; abundance: NA; d_gene: NA; j_gene: TRBJ2-7; CDR3nt: TGTGCCATCAGTGAGCCGAATCAAACAGGCCTCGTTTCCTACGAGCAGTACTTC; CDR3aa: CAISEPNQTGLVSYEQYF
v_gene: TRBV7-9; abundance: many; d_gene: TRBD2; j_gene: TRBJ2-5; CDR3nt: TGTGCCAGCAGCTACCCCCGTAGACTAGCGGGGAAAGAGACCCAGTACTTC; CDR3aa: CASSYPRRLAGKETQYF
v_gene: TRBV6-6; abundance: few; d_gene: NA; j_gene: TRBJ2-5; CDR3nt: TGTGCCAGCAGCTTGCGAAGAGACCCAAGATTCCAGTACTTC; CDR3aa: CASSLRRDPRFQYF
v_gene: TRBV4-3; abundance: many; d_gene: NA; j_gene: TRBJ2-2; CDR3nt: TGCGCCAGCAGCCCCGGGCGGGGTCCCACCGGGGAGCTGTTTTTT; CDR3aa: CASSPGRGPTGELFF
v_gene: TRBV5-1; abundance: many; d_gene: TRBD1; j_gene: TRBJ1-2; CDR3nt: TGCGCCAGCAGCTTCCTCGGATTACGGGAATCAGGGGGTCTCTATGGCTACACCTTC; CDR3aa: CASSFLGLRESGGLYGYTF
v_gene: TRBV20-1; abundance: NA; d_gene: NA; j_gene: TRBJ2-3; CDR3nt: TGCAGTGCTAGTCCCAGGGGACGCACAGATACGCAGTATTTT; CDR3aa: CSASPRGRTDTQYF